This entry features one TCR beta chain sequence. Its antigen is not known. This record belongs to a study of T-cell reconstitution after alpha-beta-depleted transplantation in children. Findings of the study overall: Most T-cell counts and diversity one year after the transplant came from T cells that were newly produced. Several hundred rapidly expanded clones from non-depleted graft cells reportedly supplied alpha-beta T cells about two months post-transplant. Surviving recipient T cells and thymic progenitors produced the high day-60 TCRbeta diversity seen in some patients.

The CDR3 spans 12 residues. Trimming cost V 0 bases and J 8 bases, with 4 bases left between them. The germline V gene has CDR1 MNHEY and CDR2 SVGEGT. Construction of the TCRbeta library involved unique molecular identifiers. TCRdb processed the PCR reads anew with MiXCR; each CDR3 protein has one entry. The sample carries approximately 500,000 distinct CDR3 sequences, roughly a tenth recorded once. The sequence was obtained from a child between 2 and 9 years old with inherited bone marrow failure, due to receive a stem cell transplant. This chain links TRBV6-2 or TRBV6-3 with TRBJ1-4, with D hard to call. The sample consisted of PBMCs, taken before TCRalphabeta/CD19-depleted stem cell transplant. CDR3 amino acids: CASSYSDEKLFF. In nucleotides, the CDR3 is TGTGCCAGCAGTTACTCGGACGAAAAACTGTTTTTT.